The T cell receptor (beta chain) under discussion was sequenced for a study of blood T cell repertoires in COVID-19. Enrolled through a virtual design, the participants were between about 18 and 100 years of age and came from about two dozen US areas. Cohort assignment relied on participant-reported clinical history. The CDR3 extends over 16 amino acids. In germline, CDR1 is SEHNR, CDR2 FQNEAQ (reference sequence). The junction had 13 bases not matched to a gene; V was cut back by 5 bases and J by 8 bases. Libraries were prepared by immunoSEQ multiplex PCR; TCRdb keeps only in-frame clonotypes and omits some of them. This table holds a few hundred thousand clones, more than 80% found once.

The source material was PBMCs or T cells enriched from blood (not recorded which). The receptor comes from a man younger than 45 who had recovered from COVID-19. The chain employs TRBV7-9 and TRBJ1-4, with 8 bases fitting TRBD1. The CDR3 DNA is TGTGCCAGCAGCGCGGACAGGGTGCCCGAGATCGAAAAACTGTTTTTT. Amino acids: CASSADRVPEIEKLFF.